The sequence of this T cell receptor (beta chain) was determined in a study of neurological immune-mediated disorders. Study results and caveats: None of the CDR3 amino acid sequences in expanded clones turned up in more than one subject, which points to private repertoires in all groups.

With 10-nucleotide random UMIs included, cDNA was synthesized by 5'RACE. TCRdb analysed the 5' RACE reads with MiXCR anew, one entry per CDR3 protein. The sample lists tens of thousands of distinct CDR3 sequences; around a tenth were seen once. PBMCs stored at -80 C, 2 million in total, were the source of the unsorted libraries. This clonotype has a count of ten or more. As yet, its antigen is unknown. Germline V gene data show CDR1 as LGHDT and CDR2 as YNNKEL (reference sequence). With 6 bases removed from V and 2 bases from J, the gap between germline ends came to 13 bases. There are 14 residues in the CDR3.

The specimen sequenced was PBMCs. The chain uses TRBV3-1 and TRBJ1-1; D is unresolved. This receptor was obtained from a man in his fifties in good health. CDR3 in amino acids: CASRRSEGNTEAFF. The CDR3 DNA is TGTGCCAGCAGACGATCGGAAGGAAACACTGAAGCTTTCTTT.